The clone carrying this T cell receptor beta chain was recorded once. What it binds is not known. A much larger clone differs by one base, so this may be a read error. The CDR3 runs 19 residues. V was clipped by 5 bases and J by 6 bases; unmatched bases: 19. Germline lookup yields CDR1 SEHNR and CDR2 FQNEAQ (reference sequence). From unsorted bulk tissue weighing roughly 17-34 mg, DNA and RNA were co-extracted. Tumor samples each held over 90% viable tumor cells. The data derive from a study of tumor-infiltrating lymphocytes in primary liver carcinoma. Study at large: Among the tumors, stages were T1-T3 N0M0 and sizes roughly 4.2 to 10 cm.

Synthesis of TCR beta cDNA was carried out from approximately 500 ng total RNA with a constant-region primer. Three-round nested multiplex PCR performed with slightly modified ARM-PCR produced the TCR beta libraries. Each of the first two PCR rounds ran 9 to 11 cycles with TRBV1-TRBV30 forward and C-beta reverse primers. TCRdb re-called the multiplex PCR reads through MiXCR, storing one row per CDR3 protein. The sample has around 81,000 distinct CDR3 sequences; over 55% are singletons. Study-wide results and limits: For tumor-adjacent and tumor-blood pairs, overlap was less than that seen for tumor region pairs.

The TCR originated in a woman aged 60-75 years with primary liver carcinoma and hepatitis B virus infection. The gene calls are TRBV7-9 and TRBJ2-2, with TRBD1 matching over 9 bases. The sequenced material came from liver tumor tissue from sampling region 4. The subset is: tumor region T4, right-lateral pole. CDR3 in DNA: TGTGCCAGCAGCCCTATCCCCAAAACAGGGGGCCTTAACGCCGGGGAGCTGTTTTTT. Residues: CASSPIPKTGGLNAGELFF.